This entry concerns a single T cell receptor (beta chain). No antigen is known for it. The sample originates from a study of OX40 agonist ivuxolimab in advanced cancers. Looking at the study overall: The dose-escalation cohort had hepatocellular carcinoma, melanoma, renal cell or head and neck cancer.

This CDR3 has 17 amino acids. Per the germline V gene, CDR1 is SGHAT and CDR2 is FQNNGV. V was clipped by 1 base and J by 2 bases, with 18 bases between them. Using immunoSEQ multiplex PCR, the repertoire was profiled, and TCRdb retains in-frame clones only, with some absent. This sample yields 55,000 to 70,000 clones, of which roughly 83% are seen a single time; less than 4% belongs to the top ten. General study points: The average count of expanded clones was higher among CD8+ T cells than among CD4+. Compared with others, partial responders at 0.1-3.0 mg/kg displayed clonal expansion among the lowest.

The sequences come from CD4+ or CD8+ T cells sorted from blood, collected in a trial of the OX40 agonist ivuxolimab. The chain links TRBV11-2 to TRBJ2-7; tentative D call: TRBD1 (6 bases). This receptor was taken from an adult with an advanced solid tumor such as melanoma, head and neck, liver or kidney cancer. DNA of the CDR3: TGTGCCAGCAGCTTAGTTCACCCGACGAGGACAGCCTACGAGCAGTACTTC. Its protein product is CASSLVHPTRTAYEQYF.